This TCR beta chain appears in the sequencing data of a study of cytomegalovirus exposure and HLA in healthy donors. The PCR contained 60 Vbeta and 13 Jbeta primers. Some clones are missing from TCRdb's copy, which holds only in-frame ones; the method was immunoSEQ multiplex PCR. This sample's table reports about 50,000 clones. CDR1 is MDHEN, CDR2 SYDVKM, per germline. The CDR3 runs 15 residues. Trimming at V came to 4 bases and at J to 3 bases, leaving 6 bases not matched to a gene. The rearrangement links TRBV28 to TRBJ1-3; the match to TRBD1 covers 7 bases. Sequencing was performed on PBMCs. The origin of this receptor is a woman aged 40 to 49 in good health and CMV-seronegative. The CDR3 region has the DNA TGTGCCAGCAGTTACTCAGGGGGTAGTGGAAACACCATATATTTT. Its translation: CASSYSGGSGNTIYF.